This entry features one TCR beta chain sequence. Its cognate antigen is unknown. Germline is not matched at one junction end, which may reflect a read error. These data originate in a study of T cells in Graves' hyperthyroidism and ophthalmopathy. RNA transcripts gave rise to amplified TCR beta CDR3 regions. A first-round RT-PCR of the TCR CDR3 used the HTBI primer set. TCRdb used MiXCR to reprocess the multiplex PCR reads, holding one entry per CDR3 protein. The sample has about 510,000 distinct CDR3 sequences; approximately 48% are singletons. Findings and caveats of the study: From stable hyperthyroidism, ophthalmopathy was set apart by a 13 V-J model. Blood also showed most of the thyroid clonotypes that were expanded above 0.001.

This CDR3 has 15 residues. The germline V gene encodes CDR1 ENHRY and CDR2 SYGVKD. It was uncontrolled infection, other autoimmune disease, pregnancy or lactation that excluded patients. Diagnoses used clinical symptoms, serum thyroxine and TRAb, thyroid ultrasound and orbital computed tomography. This TCR was recovered from an adult woman with Graves' disease, either hyperthyroidism or ophthalmopathy (not recorded which). The chain carries TRBV10-3 and TRBJ1-6; a possible D gene is TRBD1 (5 bases). Material for sequencing was peripheral blood or thyroid tissue (not recorded which). The CDR3 reads CASSFGGGDNSPLHF. As DNA, the CDR3 is TGTGCCAGCAGTTTTGGGGGAGGGGACAATTCACCCCTCCACTTT.